The 15 T cell receptor beta chains given below trace back to one sample, sequenced in a study of T cell clonotyping in hematopoietic cell transplantation. Measured with immunoSEQ multiplex PCR; TCRdb has only the in-frame clones, and not every one. The data contain about 6,200 clones, around 79% of them singletons. This specimen consisted of PBMCs, obtained 100 days after allogeneic stem cell transplant. These receptor sequences come from a female patient aged 30 to 40 who had an allogeneic stem cell transplant, so the T cells may come from the graft donor. Some clones in this sample may be carry-over from other donors' samples.

V is TRBV10-3 and J is TRBJ2-1, with TRBD2 matching 8 bases. Germline V CDR1 and CDR2: ENHRY, SYGVKD. The V and J ends lost 11 bases and 5 bases, in that order; junction bases with no gene match: 11. The CDR3 has 14 amino acids. The CDR3 bases are TGTGCCGGGGCCTCGGGGGGGCAACACAATGAGCAGTTCTTC. Translation: CAGASGGQHNEQFF.

The chain couples TRBV15 to TRBJ2-5; 11 bases fit TRBD2. The trim removed 4 bases at V and 1 base at J, leaving 8 bases unmatched. Per the germline V gene, CDR1 is LNHNV and CDR2 is YYDKDF (reference sequence). CDR3 length equals 17 residues. The DNA for the CDR3 is TGTGCCACCAGCACAGTAGCGGGGGGGACCGCCCAAGAGACCCAGTACTTC. Residues: CATSTVAGGTAQETQYF. Full variable domain (outside the CDR3, taken from reference TRBV15 and TRBJ2-5): DAMVIQNPRYQVTQFGKPVTLSCSQTLNHNVMYWYQQKSSQAPKLLFHYYDKDFNNEADTPDNFQSRRPNTSFCFLDIRSPGLGDTAMYLCATSTVAGGTAQETQYFGPGTRLLVL.

CDR3 sequence reads: CATSLGARGTEAFF. DNA of the CDR3: TGTGCCACCTCCCTAGGGGCGCGAGGCACTGAAGCTTTCTTT. The J gene is TRBJ1-1, the V gene TRBV6-5; D may be TRBD1 (5 bases). Trimming pared 10 bases from V and 4 bases from J, leaving 19 bases between. The CDR3 totals 14 residues. Germline loops: CDR1 MNHEY, CDR2 SVGAGI.

This sequence joins TRBV7-9 and TRBJ1-6; TRBD1 aligns across 7 bases. With V trimmed by 4 bases and J by 10 bases, 7 bases remained unmatched. The CDR3 extends over 14 amino acids. The V gene's germline CDR1 is SEHNR and CDR2 FQNEAQ (reference sequence). Here the CDR3 reads CASSSDREKSPLHF. For the CDR3, the DNA is TGTGCCAGCAGCTCCGACAGGGAGAAATCACCCCTCCACTTT.

The chain recombines TRBV5-4 with TRBJ2-5, with 8 bases lining up with TRBD1. The CDR3 has 15 amino acids. V was clipped by 1 base and J by 5 bases; unmatched bases: 7. Germline CDR1 is SGHNT and CDR2 is YYREEE (reference sequence). DNA of the CDR3: TGTGCCAGCAGCTTGCAGGGCAGGGGGCAGGAGACCCAGTACTTC. Translated: CASSLQGRGQETQYF.

The chain is built from TRBV11-3 and TRBJ2-3; maybe TRBD2 (5 bases). CDR1 SGHNT and CDR2 YENEEA come from the germline V gene. Trimming took off 1 base at V and 5 bases at J, with 10 bases between the two ends. The CDR3 loop spans 14 amino acids. CDR3 sequence reads: CASSLGLAGDTQYF. CDR3 nucleotide sequence: TGTGCCAGCAGCTTAGGGCTAGCTGGAGATACGCAGTATTTT.

The chain has TRBV5-1 and TRBJ2-3; D perhaps matches TRBD2 (7 bases). The V and J ends lost 3 bases and 4 bases respectively, with 12 bases between them. Germline CDR1 reads SGHRS; CDR2 reads YFSETQ. This CDR3 comprises 14 residues. The CDR3 loop is CASSYRGGSDTQYF. DNA for the CDR3: TGCGCCAGCAGCTATCGCGGGGGCTCAGATACGCAGTATTTT.

The chain carries TRBV7-9 and TRBJ1-2; 7 positions match TRBD1. Trimming took 5 bases from V and 8 from J; bases not matched to a gene: 11. Germline lookup yields CDR1 SEHNR and CDR2 FQNEAQ (reference sequence). The CDR3 contains 14 residues. The DNA of the CDR3 is TGTGCCAGCAGCGCGCAGGGGGGGAGTTTCGGCTACACCTTC. Translating gives CASSAQGGSFGYTF.

V is TRBV27 and J is TRBJ1-1; D may be TRBD1 (5 bases). Germline-derived CDR1 and CDR2 are MNHEY and SMNVEV (reference sequence). The CDR3 covers 16 residues. Trimming took off 4 bases at V and 2 bases at J, with 17 bases between the two ends. The DNA for the CDR3 is TGTGCCAGCAGTTCCCACCGGCTCCGGGGCAACACTGAAGCTTTCTTT. Amino acid sequence: CASSSHRLRGNTEAFF.

V and J are TRBV2 and TRBJ1-2; possible D gene TRBD1, 6 bases. Trimming left V 7 bases short and J 4 bases short, with 25 bases between. Germline V CDR1 and CDR2: SNHLY, FYNNEI. The CDR3 runs to 17 residues. CDR3: CASIRQAENGYGYGYTF. DNA of the CDR3: TGTGCCAGCATTCGACAGGCGGAAAATGGCTACGGCTATGGCTACACCTTC.

The CDR3 nucleotides read TGTGCCAGCAGCTTGGGGCAGTCCCTCTCTGGAAACACCATATATTTT. It is translated as CASSLGQSLSGNTIYF. This chain uses TRBV5-6 with TRBJ1-3; D gene unclear. Germline V gene sequence: CDR1 SGHDT, CDR2 YYEEEE. This CDR3 has 16 residues. V lost 0 bases and J 0 bases, leaving 10 bases between the germline ends.

This chain joins TRBV6-5 and TRBJ1-3; no clear D. The CDR3 is made up of 14 amino acids. The germline V gene has CDR1 MNHEY and CDR2 SVGAGI. The V gene lost 6 bases and the J gene lost 3 bases, with 12 bases spanning the gap. For the CDR3, the DNA is TGTGCCAGCAGACCACAGCTTATTGGAAACACCATATATTTT. Its protein product is CASRPQLIGNTIYF.

This clone has just a few counts. The chain has TRBV19 and TRBJ2-1; perhaps TRBD1 as D (7 bases). Trimming shortened V by 0 bases and J by 0 bases, and 18 bases separated the two germline ends. The CDR3 is 19 residues long. The germline V gene has CDR1 LNHDA and CDR2 SQIVND (reference sequence). The CDR3 protein is CASSIDTGGGRVSYNEQFF. The CDR3 nucleotides are TGTGCCAGTAGTATAGATACCGGAGGGGGCAGGGTCTCCTACAATGAGCAGTTCTTC.

This rearrangement joins TRBV7-9 to TRBJ1-5; D unclear. CDR3 size: 15 residues. V lost 4 bases to trimming and J lost 3 bases, with 13 bases between them. CDR1 is SEHNR and CDR2 is FQNEAQ in the germline V gene (reference sequence). Written as DNA, the CDR3 is TGTGCCAGCAGCTCAGGTAGTGGGAACAATCAGCCCCAGCATTTT. It translates to CASSSGSGNNQPQHF.

Here the CDR3 reads CASSPSSYEQYF. The CDR3 region has the DNA TGTGCCAGCTCACCGTCCAGCTACGAGCAGTACTTC. The chain joins TRBV18 to TRBJ2-7; D is uncertain. The CDR3 is 12 amino acids. V dropped 3 bases and J dropped 3 bases, with 6 bases sitting between them. Germline CDR1 KGHSH, CDR2 LQKENI.